A single sample gave rise to the 5 T cell receptor beta chains below, sequenced in a study of response to subunit inactivated influenza vaccine. Each CDR3 protein gets one entry after TCRdb re-called the RT-PCR reads with MiXCR. Counted here are 500,000 to 600,000 distinct CDR3 sequences, 6% to 9% occurring once; the ten biggest clones make up 10% to 15%. Sequenced here: PBMCs from blood, sampled about 24 months after vaccination. These receptors all stem from a man between 50 and 75 years old who received an inactivated influenza vaccine.

The rearrangement links TRBV2 to TRBJ1-3; tentatively, D is TRBD1 (6 bases). Trimming cost V 3 bases and J 1 base, with 13 bases left between them. This CDR3 spans 16 amino acids. Germline loops: CDR1 SNHLY, CDR2 FYNNEI. The DNA of the CDR3 is TGTGCCAGCAGTGAGCTGGGGGCAATTTCTGGAAACACCATATATTTT. Amino acid sequence: CASSELGAISGNTIYF.

The DNA of the CDR3 is TGCGCCAGCAGCCTCTTCACTGGAGGAAATGAGCAGTTCTTC. Amino acids: CASSLFTGGNEQFF. The chain uses TRBV4-3 and TRBJ2-1; tentative D call: TRBD2 (5 bases). Germline assignment: CDR1 LGHNA and CDR2 YSLEER. There are 14 residues in the CDR3. The V end lost 4 bases, the J end lost 7 bases, and 14 bases lay between the germline ends.

The chain combines TRBV2 with TRBJ2-6; no firm D call. In germline, CDR1 is SNHLY, CDR2 FYNNEI. V lost 3 bases and J lost 0, with 9 bases in between. This CDR3 has 16 amino acids. CDR3 region: CASSDTIYSGANVLTF. The DNA for the CDR3 is TGTGCCAGCAGTGATACTATATACTCTGGGGCCAACGTCCTGACTTTC.

Only a few counts were recorded for this clonotype. The rearrangement joins TRBV4-3 to TRBJ2-1, with 7 bases fitting TRBD2. J was trimmed by 0 bases and V by 4 bases; bases with no gene match: 6. Germline loops: CDR1 LGHNA, CDR2 YSLEER. This CDR3 spans 16 amino acids. The CDR3 DNA reads as TGCGCCAGCAGCCGGGACTACCAGTACTCCTACAATGAGCAGTTCTTC. It yields the protein CASSRDYQYSYNEQFF.

This clonotype was recorded a few times. V gene TRBV7-9 combines with J gene TRBJ2-1; 9 nucleotides agree with TRBD1. CDR1 and CDR2 (germline): SEHNR, FQNEAQ (reference sequence). This CDR3 is built from 16 residues. J was trimmed by 5 bases and V by 5 bases; bases with no gene match: 10. CDR3 sequence: CASSRIPGQGDNEQFF. The CDR3 DNA reads as TGTGCCAGCAGCCGCATCCCGGGACAGGGAGACAATGAGCAGTTCTTC.